This TCR beta chain was captured in a study of chemoradiotherapy in HPV16-positive cancers. Details on this clone: The antigen is undetermined.

The CDR3 is made up of 15 amino acids. The V and J ends lost 0 bases and 8 bases respectively, with 13 bases between them. Germline loops: CDR1 SEHNR, CDR2 FQNEAQ (reference sequence). Regarding the study as a whole: The functional HPV-specific definition rests on just a couple of HPV16-positive patients. Candidate HPV-specific clones and E7-related TCR motifs grew in tumor during treatment.

TCRdb keeps only in-frame clones here, not all; method: immunoSEQ multiplex PCR. The sample holds some 19,000 clones, around 87% seen once. J is TRBJ1-4 and V is TRBV7-9; tentative D call: TRBD1 (5 bases). The TCR sequence derives from a human donor with HPV-associated anogenital cancer. Here the sequenced sample was blood, taken from a patient who underwent chemoradiotherapy. The CDR3 here is CASSLAQGGDEKLFF. CDR3 nucleotides: TGTGCCAGCAGCTTAGCGCAGGGAGGGGACGAAAAACTGTTTTTT.